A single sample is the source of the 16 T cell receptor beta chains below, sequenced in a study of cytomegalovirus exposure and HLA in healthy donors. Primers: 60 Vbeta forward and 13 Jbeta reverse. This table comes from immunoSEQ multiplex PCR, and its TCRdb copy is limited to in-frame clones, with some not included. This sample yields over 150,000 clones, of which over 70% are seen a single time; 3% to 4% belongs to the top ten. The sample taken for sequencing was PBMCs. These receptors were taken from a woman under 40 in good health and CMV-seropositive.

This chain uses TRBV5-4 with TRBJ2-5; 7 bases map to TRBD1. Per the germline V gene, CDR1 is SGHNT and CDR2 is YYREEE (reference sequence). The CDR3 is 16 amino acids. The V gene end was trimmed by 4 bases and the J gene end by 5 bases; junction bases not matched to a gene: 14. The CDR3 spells CASSPRPRQGGETQYF. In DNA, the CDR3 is TGTGCCAGCAGCCCCAGACCCCGACAGGGCGGGGAGACCCAGTACTTC.

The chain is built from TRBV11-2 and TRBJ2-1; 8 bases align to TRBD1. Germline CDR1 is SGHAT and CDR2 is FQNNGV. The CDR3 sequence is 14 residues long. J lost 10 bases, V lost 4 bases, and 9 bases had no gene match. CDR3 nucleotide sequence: TGTGCCAGCAGCTCGACAGGGGCGGATATGGAGCAGTTCTTC. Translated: CASSSTGADMEQFF.

The CDR3 loop is CASSVAAGLAVQETQYF. The CDR3 region has the DNA TGTGCCAGCAGCGTAGCGGCGGGACTAGCGGTCCAAGAGACCCAGTACTTC. The V call is TRBV9, the J call TRBJ2-5, with 11 bases that match TRBD2. Trimming took 0 bases from V and 1 from J; bases not matched to a gene: 5. Germline CDR1 is SGDLS and CDR2 is YYNGEE. The CDR3 extends over 17 amino acids.

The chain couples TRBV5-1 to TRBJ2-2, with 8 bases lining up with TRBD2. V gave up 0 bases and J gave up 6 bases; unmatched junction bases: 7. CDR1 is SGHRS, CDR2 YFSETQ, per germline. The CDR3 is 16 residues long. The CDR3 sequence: CASSLVRSGGAGELFF. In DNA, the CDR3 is TGCGCCAGCAGCTTGGTCCGGTCGGGAGGGGCCGGGGAGCTGTTTTTT.

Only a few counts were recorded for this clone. The CDR3 is CASQRDRNTEAFF. CDR3 nucleotides: TGTGCCAGTCAACGGGACAGGAACACTGAAGCTTTCTTT. The chain employs TRBV18 and TRBJ1-1, with 7 bases fitting TRBD1. Per germline, CDR1 KGHSH and CDR2 LQKENI. This CDR3 is built from 13 residues. Trimming took 9 bases from V and 1 from J; bases not matched to a gene: 5.

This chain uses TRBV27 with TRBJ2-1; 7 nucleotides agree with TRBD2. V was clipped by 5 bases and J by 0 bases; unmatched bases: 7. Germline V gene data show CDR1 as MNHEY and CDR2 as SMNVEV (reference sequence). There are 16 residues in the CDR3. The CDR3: CASSPSLAASYNEQFF. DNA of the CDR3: TGTGCCAGCAGTCCCTCGCTAGCGGCCTCCTACAATGAGCAGTTCTTC.

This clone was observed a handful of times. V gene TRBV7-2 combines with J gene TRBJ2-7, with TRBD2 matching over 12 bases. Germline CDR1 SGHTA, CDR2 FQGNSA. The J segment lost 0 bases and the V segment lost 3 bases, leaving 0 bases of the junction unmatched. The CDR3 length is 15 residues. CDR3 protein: CASSLTSGGSYEQYF. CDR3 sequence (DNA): TGTGCCAGCAGCTTGACTAGCGGGGGCTCCTACGAGCAGTACTTC. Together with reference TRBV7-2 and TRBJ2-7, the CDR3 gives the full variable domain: GAGVSQSPSNKVTEKGKDVELRCDPISGHTALYWYRQSLGQGLEFLIYFQGNSAPDKSGLPSDRFSAERTGGSVSTLTIQRTQQEDSAVYLCASSLTSGGSYEQYFGPGTRLTVT.

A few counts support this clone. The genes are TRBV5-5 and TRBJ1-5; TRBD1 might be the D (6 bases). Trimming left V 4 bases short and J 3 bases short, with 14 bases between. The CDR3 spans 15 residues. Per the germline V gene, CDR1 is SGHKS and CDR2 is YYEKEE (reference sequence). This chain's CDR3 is CASSDGQPNNQPQHF. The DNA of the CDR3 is TGTGCCAGCAGCGATGGACAGCCCAACAATCAGCCCCAGCATTTT.

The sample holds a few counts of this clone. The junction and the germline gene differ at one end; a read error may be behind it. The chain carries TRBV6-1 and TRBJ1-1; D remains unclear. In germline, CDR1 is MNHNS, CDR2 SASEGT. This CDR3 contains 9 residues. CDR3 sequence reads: CASSCPCDF. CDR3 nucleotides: TGTGCCAGTAGTTGTCCCTGCGACTTT.

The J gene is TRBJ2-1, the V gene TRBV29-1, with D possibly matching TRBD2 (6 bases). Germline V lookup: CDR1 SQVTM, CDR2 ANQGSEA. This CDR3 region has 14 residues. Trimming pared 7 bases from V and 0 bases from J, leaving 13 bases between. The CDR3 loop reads CSAGRGSSYNEQFF. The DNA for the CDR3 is TGCAGCGCCGGTCGGGGGAGCTCCTACAATGAGCAGTTCTTC.

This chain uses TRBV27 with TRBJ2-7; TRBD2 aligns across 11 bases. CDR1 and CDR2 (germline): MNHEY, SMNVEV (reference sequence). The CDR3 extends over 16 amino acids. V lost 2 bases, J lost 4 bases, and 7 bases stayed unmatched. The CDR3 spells CASSLLAGGDIYEQYF. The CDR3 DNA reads TGTGCCAGCAGTTTACTAGCGGGAGGAGATATATACGAGCAGTACTTC.

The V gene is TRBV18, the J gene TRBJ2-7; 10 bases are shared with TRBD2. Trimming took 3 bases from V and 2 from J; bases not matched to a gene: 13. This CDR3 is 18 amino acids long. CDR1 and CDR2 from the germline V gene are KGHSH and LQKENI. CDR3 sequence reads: CASSPPGLARKETYEQYF. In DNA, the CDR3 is TGTGCCAGCTCACCTCCGGGACTAGCGAGAAAAGAAACCTACGAGCAGTACTTC. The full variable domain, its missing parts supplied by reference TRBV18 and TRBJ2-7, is NAGVMQNPRHLVRRRGQEARLRCSPMKGHSHVYWYRQLPEEGLKFMVYLQKENIIDESGMPKERFSAEFPKEGPSILRIQQVVRGDSAAYFCASSPPGLARKETYEQYFGPGTRLTVT.

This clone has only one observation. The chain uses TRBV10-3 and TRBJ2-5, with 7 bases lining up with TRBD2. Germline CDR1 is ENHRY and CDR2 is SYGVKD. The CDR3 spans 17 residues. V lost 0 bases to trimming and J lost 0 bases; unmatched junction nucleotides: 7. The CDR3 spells CAISESVGGRDQETQYF. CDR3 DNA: TGTGCCATCAGTGAGTCCGTCGGAGGGAGGGACCAAGAGACCCAGTACTTC.

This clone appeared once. The DNA of the CDR3 is TGCGCCAGCAGCCGAGTCCAGGGGCTAGCTTTCTTT. Amino acids: CASSRVQGLAFF. The chain recombines TRBV4-1 with TRBJ1-1; a weak D match, TRBD1 (6 bases). The CDR3 consists of 12 residues. Germline V gene sequence: CDR1 MGHRA, CDR2 YSYEKL. The V end lost 4 bases, the J end lost 10 bases, and 13 bases lay between the germline ends.

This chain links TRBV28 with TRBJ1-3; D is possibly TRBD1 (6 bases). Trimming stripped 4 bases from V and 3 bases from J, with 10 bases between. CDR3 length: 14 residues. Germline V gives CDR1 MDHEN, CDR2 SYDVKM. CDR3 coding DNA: TGTGCCAGCAGTTCCTCAGGGGTTGGAAACACCATATATTTT. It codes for CASSSSGVGNTIYF.

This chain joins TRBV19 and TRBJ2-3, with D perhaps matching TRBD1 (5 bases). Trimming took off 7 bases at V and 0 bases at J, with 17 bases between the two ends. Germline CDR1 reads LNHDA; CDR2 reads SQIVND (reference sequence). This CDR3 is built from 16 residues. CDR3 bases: TGTGCCAGTAATACTCTTGGGGCAGCTAGCACAGATACGCAGTATTTT. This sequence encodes CASNTLGAASTDTQYF. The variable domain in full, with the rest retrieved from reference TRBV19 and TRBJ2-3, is DGGITQSPKYLFRKEGQNVTLSCEQNLNHDAMYWYRQDPGQGLRLIYYSQIVNDFQKGDIAEGYSVSREKKESFPLTVTSAQKNPTAFYLCASNTLGAASTDTQYFGPGTRLTVL.